The text below deals with one T cell receptor (beta chain). This record comes from a study of blood T cell repertoires in COVID-19. Across the study: Samples representing acute and convalescent COVID-19 were sourced from the United States, Italy and Spain. Sample material is recorded as cDNA or gDNA derived from T cells, B-cell-depleted T cells, or PBMCs.

Germline V gene lookup returns CDR1 SGHKS and CDR2 YYEKEE (reference sequence). V dropped 3 bases and J dropped 6; count of bases not matched to a gene: 3. The CDR3 runs to 14 residues. In the original processing: The assay estimated nucleated cells by amplifying reference gene primers. Repertoires were generated with immunoSEQ multiplex PCR, while TCRdb's copy carries only in-frame clones and drops some. That table is the source of V, J and clone size, and D and trimming were worked out from the DNA. In the table there are 120,000 to 150,000 clones, around 87% of which are singletons. The sequence was collected from a man between 45 and 60 years old who had recovered from COVID-19. V gene TRBV5-5 combines with J gene TRBJ2-2; TRBD1 aligns across 9 bases. Sequenced material: peripheral blood. CDR3 DNA sequence: TGTGCCAGCAGCTCGAGACAGGGGGCCGGGGAGCTGTTTTTT. Protein sequence: CASSSRQGAGELFF.